The next 17 T cell receptor beta chains were all read from a single sample in a study of T cells in localized non-small cell lung cancer. Libraries were prepared by immunoSEQ multiplex PCR; TCRdb keeps only in-frame clonotypes and omits some of them. The table shows about 21,000 clones, with 88% occurring only once. Sequenced material: peripheral blood mononuclear cells, taken before any cancer treatment. Receptors were obtained from a male donor older than 55 with stage II lung adenocarcinoma.

As for this clone: An end of the junction differs from the germline gene, which may be a read error. The V gene is TRBV7-7, the J gene TRBJ1-4; weak D call: TRBD1 (5 bases). CDR1 is SSHAT, CDR2 FNYEAQ, per germline (reference sequence). CDR3 size: 16 residues. DNA for the CDR3: TGTGCTAGCACACTCCACGTGAGGGGAACTAATGAAAAACTGTTTTTT. Encoded protein: CASTLHVRGTNEKLFF.

V and J are TRBV19 and TRBJ2-5, with 11 bases lining up with TRBD1. The length of the CDR3 is 15 residues. Germline V CDR1 and CDR2: LNHDA, SQIVND (reference sequence). Trimming removed 1 base from V and 5 bases from J; junction bases left unmatched: 3. The CDR3 reads CASSIGTGGWETQYF. CDR3 nucleotides: TGTGCCAGTAGTATAGGGACAGGGGGCTGGGAGACCCAGTACTTC.

The chain combines TRBV4-1 with TRBJ2-7; D remains unclear. The CDR3 totals 14 residues. V lost 1 base and J lost 0, with 7 bases in between. CDR1 MGHRA and CDR2 YSYEKL come from the germline V gene. The CDR3 coding sequence is TGCGCCAGCAGCCAAGGGCCAGCCTCCTACGAGCAGTACTTC. As protein: CASSQGPASYEQYF.

This chain uses TRBV28 with TRBJ1-2; D not certain. The CDR3 loop spans 11 amino acids. Per germline, CDR1 MDHEN and CDR2 SYDVKM. The V gene lost 8 bases and the J gene lost 1 base, with 5 bases spanning the gap. The CDR3 DNA reads as TGTGCCAGCGAAATTAACTATGGCTACACCTTC. It specifies CASEINYGYTF.

To note about this clone: Relative to the germline gene, one junction end is altered; a read error may explain this. V gene TRBV7-7 combines with J gene TRBJ2-2; TRBD2 agrees at 14 bases. The CDR3 runs 20 residues. CDR1 and CDR2 (germline): SSHAT, FNYEAQ (reference sequence). This chain's CDR3 is CASSTRPRTSGRINTGELFF. The CDR3 nucleotides read TGTGCTAGCAGCACCCGCCCCCGGACTAGCGGGAGGATTAACACCGGGGAGCTGTTTTTT.

This clone was seen a handful of times. The chain has TRBV18 and TRBJ1-1; 8 bases are a match to TRBD1. V lost 8 bases, J lost 4 bases, and 9 bases stayed unmatched. Germline V lookup: CDR1 KGHSH, CDR2 LQKENI. The CDR3 is 14 amino acids. The CDR3 DNA sequence: TGTGCCAGCCGGGGACAGGTTGATTCCACTGAAGCTTTCTTT. The encoded protein is CASRGQVDSTEAFF.

This rearrangement joins TRBV6-6 to TRBJ1-3; no definite D call. The germline V gene has CDR1 MNHNY and CDR2 SVGAGI (reference sequence). The V end was cut by 2 bases, the J end by 8 bases, with 10 bases between. The CDR3 extends over 13 amino acids. The CDR3 DNA reads as TGTGCCAGCAGTTACCGGGGAAAGGACACCATATATTTT. Its protein product is CASSYRGKDTIYF.

The V and J genes are TRBV28 and TRBJ2-3; D perhaps matches TRBD1 (7 bases). The ends were cut back, 6 bases at V and 12 bases at J, with 31 bases in the middle. This CDR3 is 17 amino acids long. Per the germline V gene, CDR1 is MDHEN and CDR2 is SYDVKM. CDR3 sequence (DNA): TGTGCCAGCAGCAGCCAGAAAGGGGGCCGGGAGAGTGTAGGTCAGTATTTT. The encoded protein is CASSSQKGGRESVGQYF.

This clone was observed a few times. The rearrangement uses TRBV6-1 and TRBJ2-5; maybe TRBD1 (5 bases). The germline V gene encodes CDR1 MNHNS and CDR2 SASEGT. The CDR3 consists of 15 residues. Trimming stripped 1 base from V and 3 bases from J, with 12 bases between. CDR3 region: CASSEDEWGEETQYF. The CDR3 region has the DNA TGTGCCAGCAGTGAAGACGAGTGGGGCGAAGAGACCCAGTACTTC.

A single count supports this clone. The chain uses TRBV7-2 and TRBJ2-2; TRBD2 aligns across 8 bases. CDR1 and CDR2 from the germline V gene are SGHTA and FQGNSA. Germline trimming cut 6 bases from V and 5 bases from J; bases unmatched to any gene: 5. The CDR3 sequence is 14 residues long. Written as DNA, the CDR3 is TGTGCCAGCAGGTGGGCGGGAGGAACCGGGGAGCTGTTTTTT. The encoded protein is CASRWAGGTGELFF.

This clone was detected once. The genes are TRBV28 and TRBJ2-7, with 8 nucleotides matching TRBD2. Germline V lookup: CDR1 MDHEN, CDR2 SYDVKM. This CDR3 has 17 residues. The J segment lost 4 bases and the V segment lost 2 bases, leaving 13 bases of the junction unmatched. CDR3 in DNA: TGTGCCAGCAGTTTAGAGTCTGGGACGACTAGCGATTACGAGCAGTACTTC. Its translation is CASSLESGTTSDYEQYF.

The table lists this clone with a few counts. The chain has TRBV7-2 and TRBJ1-5; D is unclear. In germline, CDR1 is SGHTA, CDR2 FQGNSA. V lost 4 bases and J lost 0, with 7 bases in between. The CDR3 extends over 14 amino acids. CDR3 in amino acids: CASSSANSNQPQHF. The CDR3 DNA follows: TGTGCCAGCAGCTCAGCTAATAGCAATCAGCCCCAGCATTTT.

This clone has more than one count but fewer than ten. The genes are TRBV5-1 and TRBJ2-1; D possibly corresponds to TRBD2 (6 bases). The CDR3 covers 19 residues. The V gene's germline CDR1 is SGHRS and CDR2 YFSETQ. Trimming pared 4 bases from V and 5 bases from J, leaving 28 bases between. The CDR3 coding sequence is TGCGCCAGCAGCGCGATAGGGGTGCCCATTCAAGGAGGGCACAATGAGCAGTTCTTC. Amino acids: CASSAIGVPIQGGHNEQFF.

The V call is TRBV28, the J call TRBJ2-5; TRBD1 agrees at 9 bases. V lost 3 bases and J lost 3; bases outside the gene matches: 5. The germline gives CDR1 MDHEN, CDR2 SYDVKM. CDR3 length: 15 residues. The CDR3: CASSFAGTGKETQYF. In DNA form, the CDR3 reads TGTGCCAGCAGTTTCGCCGGGACAGGGAAAGAGACCCAGTACTTC. Full variable domain (remainder filled in from reference TRBV28 and TRBJ2-5): DVKVTQSSRYLVKRTGEKVFLECVQDMDHENMFWYRQDPGLGLRLIYFSYDVKMKEKGDIPEGYSVSREKKERFSLILESASTNQTSMYLCASSFAGTGKETQYFGPGTRLLVL.

The chain joins TRBV18 to TRBJ2-5, with TRBD1 matching over 9 bases. This CDR3 is 16 amino acids long. Germline V gene data show CDR1 as KGHSH and CDR2 as LQKENI. V shed 3 bases and J 5 bases; nucleotides not matched to a gene: 10. As DNA, the CDR3 is TGTGCCAGCTCACCGAGCTGGGACAGGGCTTCTGAGACCCAGTACTTC. The encoded protein is CASSPSWDRASETQYF.

DNA for the CDR3: TGCGCCAGCAGCTTGGATGGCGGTACGCAGTATTTT. Protein: CASSLDGGTQYF. This chain links TRBV5-1 with TRBJ2-3; D is undetermined. Germline CDR1 is SGHRS and CDR2 is YFSETQ. Trimming removed 0 bases from V and 8 bases from J, with 7 bases in between. This CDR3 contains 12 residues.

The chain has TRBV7-9 and TRBJ1-1; D gene unclear. The germline gives CDR1 SEHNR, CDR2 FQNEAQ (reference sequence). V lost 7 bases to trimming and J lost 9 bases, with 15 bases between them. This CDR3 has 12 amino acids. CDR3: CASTFSPRKAFF. The CDR3 nucleotides read TGTGCCAGCACCTTTTCCCCTCGGAAAGCTTTCTTT. The full variable domain, in which reference TRBV7-9 and TRBJ1-1 provide the parts outside the CDR3, is DTGVSQNPRHKITKRGQNVTFRCDPISEHNRLYWYRQTLGQGPEFLTYFQNEAQLEKSRLLSDRFSAERPKGSFSTLEIQRTEQGDSAMYLCASTFSPRKAFFGQGTRLTVV.